What follows are 22 T cell receptor beta chains derived from one specimen sequenced in a study of T cell responses to AZD1222 COVID-19 vaccine. The protocol was immunoSEQ multiplex PCR, while the TCRdb copy is restricted to in-frame clones and leaves out a portion. Altogether about 130,000 clones are present, 88% being singletons, with the ten largest covering around a sixth. The specimen comprised peripheral blood, sampled on day 0 of MenACWY control vaccination. The receptor source for this set is an adult in good health.

In its sample, this clone was seen a few times. The rearrangement uses TRBV27 and TRBJ1-1; no firm D call. CDR3 length: 13 amino acids. CDR1 is MNHEY, CDR2 SMNVEV, per germline (reference sequence). Deletions cut 5 bases from V and 0 bases from J, with 7 bases between. Here the CDR3 reads CASSPTMNTEAFF. As DNA, the CDR3 is TGTGCCAGCAGTCCAACCATGAACACTGAAGCTTTCTTT.

The gene calls are TRBV19 and TRBJ2-1; no firm D call. This CDR3 is 15 amino acids long. CDR1 and CDR2 (germline): LNHDA, SQIVND (reference sequence). V gave up 7 bases and J gave up 0 bases, with 13 bases separating them. The CDR3 DNA reads TGTGCCAGTAAACCTCGGTGGGACTCCTACAATGAGCAGTTCTTC. It translates to CASKPRWDSYNEQFF.

The chain is built from TRBV5-1 and TRBJ1-6; D gene uncertain. V gave up 4 bases and J gave up 4 bases, with 15 bases separating them. Germline V gene lookup returns CDR1 SGHRS and CDR2 YFSETQ. The CDR3 is made up of 16 amino acids. The CDR3 DNA sequence: TGCGCCAGCAGCCCCGCAGCTGGAGGATATAATTCACCCCTCCACTTT. Residues: CASSPAAGGYNSPLHF.

The V and J genes are TRBV3-1 (or the pseudogene TRBV3-2) and TRBJ2-5; weak D call: TRBD1 (5 bases). Germline V CDR1 and CDR2: LGHDT, YNNKEL (reference sequence). This CDR3 has 15 residues. V shed 1 base and J shed 2 bases, with 11 bases lying between them. CDR3 protein: CASSQAQGQQETQYF. The CDR3, as DNA: TGTGCCAGCAGCCAAGCGCAGGGTCAACAAGAGACCCAGTACTTC.

This chain connects TRBV5-4 to TRBJ2-7, with TRBD2 matching over 7 bases. CDR1 SGHNT and CDR2 YYREEE come from the germline V gene (reference sequence). This CDR3 comprises 14 residues. V was pared by 6 bases and J by 3 bases, with 9 bases of the junction left unmatched. CDR3 sequence (DNA): TGTGCCAGCACTTTTGGGGGGGGGAACTACGAGCAGTACTTC. Residues: CASTFGGGNYEQYF.

The gene calls are TRBV7-9 and TRBJ2-1; 10 positions agree with TRBD2. This CDR3 comprises 19 residues. The V segment lost 5 bases and the J segment 0 bases; nucleotides outside the gene matches: 13. Per the germline V gene, CDR1 is SEHNR and CDR2 is FQNEAQ (reference sequence). The CDR3 spells CASSTYGRLAGSSYNEQFF. In nucleotides, the CDR3 is TGTGCCAGCAGCACTTATGGGCGACTAGCGGGCAGCTCCTACAATGAGCAGTTCTTC.

The CDR3 DNA reads TGTGCCAGCAGTTTGGAGGGAATTGGGGGGACACTTTCACCCCTCCACTTT. It specifies CASSLEGIGGTLSPLHF. The gene calls are TRBV28 and TRBJ1-6; tentative D call: TRBD1 (6 bases). Between the trimmed V and J ends, which lost 3 bases and 9 bases, there was a span of 21 bases. The length of the CDR3 is 17 residues. CDR1 is MDHEN, CDR2 SYDVKM, per germline.

The table lists this clone with a few counts. The V gene is TRBV30, the J gene TRBJ1-2; D uncertain. V lost 2 bases and J lost 2, with 6 bases in between. The CDR3 is 12 amino acids. CDR1 is GTSNPN and CDR2 is SVGIG in the germline V gene (reference sequence). Here the CDR3 DNA reads TGTGCCTGGAGTAGAGGGAACTATGGCTACACCTTC. Encoded protein: CAWSRGNYGYTF.

The chain links TRBV24-1 to TRBJ2-6; D is unclear. V was pared by 5 bases and J by 2 bases, with 9 bases between. Germline lookup yields CDR1 KGHDR and CDR2 SFDVKD. The CDR3 totals 15 residues. The CDR3, as DNA: TGTGCCACCAGTGGCACTGGCACTGGGGCCAACGTCCTGACTTTC. Residues: CATSGTGTGANVLTF.

This chain connects TRBV24-1 to TRBJ1-5; no clear D. This CDR3 region has 15 residues. The V gene's germline CDR1 is KGHDR and CDR2 SFDVKD. Trimming removed 8 bases at V and 0 bases at J, with 13 bases between. The CDR3 region is CATTVERISNQPQHF. In DNA, the CDR3 is TGTGCCACCACCGTAGAACGGATTAGCAATCAGCCCCAGCATTTT.

To note about this clone: The CDR3 end shows no conserved phenylalanine or tryptophan, and so a read error is likely. It is unclear where the CDR3 begins or ends on the DNA, so no DNA is shown, and the CDR3 is as TCRdb lists it. The CDR3 here is CASTNGIRPSL. The rearrangement links TRBV5-4 to TRBJ2-7. From germline, CDR1 is SGHNT and CDR2 YYREEE (reference sequence). The CDR3 is 11 residues long, ends included.

The V call is TRBV2, the J call TRBJ2-7; 11 bases match TRBD2. The ends lost 6 bases at V and 4 bases at J; junction bases unmatched: 5. This CDR3 is built from 14 residues. Germline loops: CDR1 SNHLY, CDR2 FYNNEI. In DNA, the CDR3 is TGTGCCAGCAGAACGACTAGCGGGACGTACGAGCAGTACTTC. It encodes CASRTTSGTYEQYF.

J is TRBJ1-5 and V is TRBV24-1; weak D call: TRBD1 (5 bases). Germline V gives CDR1 KGHDR, CDR2 SFDVKD. The CDR3 has 14 residues. Trimming took 4 bases from V and 5 from J, leaving 11 bases between them. The CDR3 nucleotides are TGTGCCACCAGTGAGGGACGGGATTATCAGCCCCAGCATTTT. Protein product: CATSEGRDYQPQHF.

The genes are TRBV4-1 and TRBJ1-5, with TRBD1 matching over 7 bases. Germline V lookup: CDR1 MGHRA, CDR2 YSYEKL. CDR3 size: 13 residues. Trimming cost V 1 base and J 11 bases; bases outside gene matches: 5. CDR3 sequence: CASSQVLTGAQHF. CDR3 DNA sequence: TGCGCCAGCAGCCAAGTTCTCACAGGGGCCCAGCATTTT.

V and J are TRBV28 and TRBJ1-5; D is unclear. The V gene lost 3 bases and the J gene lost 3 bases, with 15 bases spanning the gap. Per germline, CDR1 MDHEN and CDR2 SYDVKM. There are 16 residues in the CDR3. CDR3 region: CASSFLGSGPNQPQHF. DNA for the CDR3: TGTGCCAGCAGTTTTTTAGGTAGCGGGCCCAATCAGCCCCAGCATTTT.

The chain uses TRBV9 and TRBJ2-5; 11 bases agree with TRBD2. V was clipped by 2 bases and J by 4 bases; unmatched bases: 10. Per germline, CDR1 SGDLS and CDR2 YYNGEE. The CDR3 is made up of 17 amino acids. In nucleotides, the CDR3 is TGTGCCAGCAGCGTTGATAGCGGGAGGGGTATACGAGAGACCCAGTACTTC. It encodes CASSVDSGRGIRETQYF.

The rearrangement joins TRBV27 to TRBJ1-2; D gene uncertain. Germline V gives CDR1 MNHEY, CDR2 SMNVEV (reference sequence). The CDR3 contains 14 residues. V was clipped by 6 bases and J by 4 bases, with 15 bases between them. CDR3 residues: CASSAAPGSYGYTF. The CDR3 DNA reads TGTGCCAGCAGCGCGGCACCGGGGAGCTATGGCTACACCTTC.

This clone was found a few times. The chain links TRBV7-9 to TRBJ2-2, with D perhaps matching TRBD1 (5 bases). CDR3 size: 14 residues. Germline V gives CDR1 SEHNR, CDR2 FQNEAQ (reference sequence). Trimming removed 0 bases from V and 6 bases from J, with 8 bases in between. The CDR3 DNA follows: TGTGCCAGCAGCTTAGCGCTGGGGCCCGGGGAGCTGTTTTTT. Translated: CASSLALGPGELFF.

The genes are TRBV5-1 and TRBJ2-5, with TRBD1 identical over 9 bases. The length of the CDR3 is 16 residues. Germline loops: CDR1 SGHRS, CDR2 YFSETQ. V shed 1 base and J 5 bases; nucleotides not matched to a gene: 9. The CDR3 DNA follows: TGCGCCAGCAGCTTGTTCCCCGGACAGGGGAGGGAGACCCAGTACTTC. Protein: CASSLFPGQGRETQYF.

The chain is built from TRBV19 and TRBJ2-7; D is possibly TRBD1 or TRBD2 (5 bases each). Germline V gene lookup returns CDR1 LNHDA and CDR2 SQIVND (reference sequence). This CDR3 comprises 12 residues. V lost 8 bases to trimming and J lost 0 bases, with 8 bases between them. The CDR3 is CASRGSSYEQYF. CDR3 DNA sequence: TGTGCCAGTCGGGGCAGCTCCTACGAGCAGTACTTC.

V gene TRBV5-1 combines with J gene TRBJ2-5, with D possibly being TRBD1 (5 bases). The CDR3 covers 16 residues. The V gene lost 2 bases and the J gene lost 5 bases, with 19 bases spanning the gap. Germline CDR1 is SGHRS and CDR2 is YFSETQ. CDR3 sequence reads: CASSLLTIQKGETQYF. The CDR3 coding sequence is TGCGCCAGCAGCTTACTCACCATTCAGAAGGGGGAGACCCAGTACTTC.

The rearrangement links TRBV24-1 to TRBJ2-3; TRBD2 is a possible D gene (5 bases). Germline CDR1 and CDR2: KGHDR and SFDVKD. Trimming removed 4 bases at V and 2 bases at J, with 15 bases between. The CDR3 consists of 16 residues. The CDR3 here is CATSEPSQRYTDTQYF. DNA for the CDR3: TGTGCCACCAGTGAGCCATCTCAGCGGTACACAGATACGCAGTATTTT.